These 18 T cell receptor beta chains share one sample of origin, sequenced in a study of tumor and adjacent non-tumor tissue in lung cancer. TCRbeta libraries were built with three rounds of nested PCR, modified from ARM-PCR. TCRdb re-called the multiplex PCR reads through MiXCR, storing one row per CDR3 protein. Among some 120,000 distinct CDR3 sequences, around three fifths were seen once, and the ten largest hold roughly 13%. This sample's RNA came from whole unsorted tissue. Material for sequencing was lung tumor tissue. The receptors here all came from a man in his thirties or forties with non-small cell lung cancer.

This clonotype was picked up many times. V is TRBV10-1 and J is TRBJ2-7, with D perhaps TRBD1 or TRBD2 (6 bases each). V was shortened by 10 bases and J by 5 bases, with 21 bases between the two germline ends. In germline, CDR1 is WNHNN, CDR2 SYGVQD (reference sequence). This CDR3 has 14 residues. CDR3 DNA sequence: TGCGCCACCTCCCTCGGAGGGCAGGGGAACGAGCAGTACTTC. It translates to CATSLGGQGNEQYF.

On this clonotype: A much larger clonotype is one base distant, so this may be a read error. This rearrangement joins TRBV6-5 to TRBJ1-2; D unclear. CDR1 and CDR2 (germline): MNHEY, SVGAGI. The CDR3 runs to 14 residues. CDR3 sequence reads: CASSRDPGSYGYIF. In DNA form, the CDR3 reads TGTGCCAGCAGCCGAGATCCAGGATCCTATGGCTACATCTTC.

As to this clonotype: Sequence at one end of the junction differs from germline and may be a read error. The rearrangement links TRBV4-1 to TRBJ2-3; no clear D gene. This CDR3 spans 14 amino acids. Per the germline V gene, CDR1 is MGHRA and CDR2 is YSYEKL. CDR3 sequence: CARSQESLPDTQYF. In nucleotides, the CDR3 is TGCGCCAGAAGCCAAGAGAGCCTCCCAGATACGCAGTATTTT.

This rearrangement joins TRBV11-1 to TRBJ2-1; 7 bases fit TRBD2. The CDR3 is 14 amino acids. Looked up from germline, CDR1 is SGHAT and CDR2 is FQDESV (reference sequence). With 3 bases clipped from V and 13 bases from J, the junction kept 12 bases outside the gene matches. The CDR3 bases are TGTGCCAGCAGCTTGGGGACTAATCCTCCCGAACAGTTCTTC. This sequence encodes CASSLGTNPPEQFF.

The CDR3 loop is CASRPPRVSTYEQYF. For the CDR3, the DNA is TGCGCCAGCAGGCCCCCCCGAGTCTCGACATACGAGCAGTACTTC. The V and J genes are TRBV4-1 and TRBJ2-7; D unresolved. Germline V gives CDR1 MGHRA, CDR2 YSYEKL. The V end lost 6 bases, the J end lost 4 bases, and 19 bases lay between the germline ends. This CDR3 has 15 residues.

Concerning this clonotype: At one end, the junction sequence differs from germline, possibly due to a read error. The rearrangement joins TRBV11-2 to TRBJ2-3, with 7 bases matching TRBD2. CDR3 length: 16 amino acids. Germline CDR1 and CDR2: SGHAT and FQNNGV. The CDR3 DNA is TGTGTCAGCAGCTTAGGAGCGGGGACTAACACAGATACGCAGTATTTT. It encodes CVSSLGAGTNTDTQYF.

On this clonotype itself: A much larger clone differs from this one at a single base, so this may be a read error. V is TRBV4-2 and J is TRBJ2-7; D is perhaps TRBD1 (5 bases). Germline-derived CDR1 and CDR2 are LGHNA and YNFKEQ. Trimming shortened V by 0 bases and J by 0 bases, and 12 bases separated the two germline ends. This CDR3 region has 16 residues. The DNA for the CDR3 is TGTGCCAGCAGCCAAGAAGGGGCCTTAGACTCCTACGAGCAGTACTTC. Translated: CASSQEGALDSYEQYF.

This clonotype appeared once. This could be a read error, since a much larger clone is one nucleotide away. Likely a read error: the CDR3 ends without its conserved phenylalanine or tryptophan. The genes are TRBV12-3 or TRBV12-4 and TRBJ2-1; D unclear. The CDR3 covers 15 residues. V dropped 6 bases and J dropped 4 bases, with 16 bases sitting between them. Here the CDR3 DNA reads TGTGCCAGCAGACCCGGACCGACGATGTACAATGAGCAGTTCGTC. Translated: CASRPGPTMYNEQFV.

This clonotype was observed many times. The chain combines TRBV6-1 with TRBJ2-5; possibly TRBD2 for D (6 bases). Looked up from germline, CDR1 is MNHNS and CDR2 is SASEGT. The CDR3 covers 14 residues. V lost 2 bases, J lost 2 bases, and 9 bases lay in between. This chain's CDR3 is CASSEWLAQETQYF. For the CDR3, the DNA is TGTGCCAGCAGTGAATGGCTAGCGCAAGAGACCCAGTACTTC.

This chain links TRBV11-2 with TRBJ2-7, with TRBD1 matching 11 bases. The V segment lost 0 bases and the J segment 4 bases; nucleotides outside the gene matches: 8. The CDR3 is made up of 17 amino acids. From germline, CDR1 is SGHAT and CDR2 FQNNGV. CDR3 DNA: TGTGCCAGCAGCTTAGAGTCTCCGGGACAGGGGGATTACGAGCAGTACTTC. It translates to CASSLESPGQGDYEQYF.

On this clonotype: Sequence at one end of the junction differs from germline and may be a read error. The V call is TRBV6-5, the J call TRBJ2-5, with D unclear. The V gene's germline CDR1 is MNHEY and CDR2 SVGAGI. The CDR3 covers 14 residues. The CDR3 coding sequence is TGTGTCAGCAGTCCCGACGGAGTACAAGAGTCCCAGTACTTC. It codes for CVSSPDGVQESQYF.

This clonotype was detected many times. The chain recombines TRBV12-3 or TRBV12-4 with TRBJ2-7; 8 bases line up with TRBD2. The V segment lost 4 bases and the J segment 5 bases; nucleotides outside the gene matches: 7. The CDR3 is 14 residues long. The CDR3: CASSSDGRGHEQYF. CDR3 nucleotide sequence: TGTGCCAGCAGTTCCGACGGGAGGGGTCACGAGCAGTACTTC.

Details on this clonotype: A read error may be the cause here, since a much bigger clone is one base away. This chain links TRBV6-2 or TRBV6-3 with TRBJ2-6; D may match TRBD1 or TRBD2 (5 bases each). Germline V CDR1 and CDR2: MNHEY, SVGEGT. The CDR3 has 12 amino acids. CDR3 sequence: CASYAGGNVLTF. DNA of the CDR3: TGTGCCAGTTATGCTGGGGGCAACGTCCTGACTTTC.

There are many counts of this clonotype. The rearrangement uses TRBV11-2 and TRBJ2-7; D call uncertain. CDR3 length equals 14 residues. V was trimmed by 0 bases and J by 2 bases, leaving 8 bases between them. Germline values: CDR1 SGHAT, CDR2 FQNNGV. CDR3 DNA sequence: TGTGCCAGCAGCTTAGAGGGTTACCCCTACGAGCAGTACTTC. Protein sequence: CASSLEGYPYEQYF.

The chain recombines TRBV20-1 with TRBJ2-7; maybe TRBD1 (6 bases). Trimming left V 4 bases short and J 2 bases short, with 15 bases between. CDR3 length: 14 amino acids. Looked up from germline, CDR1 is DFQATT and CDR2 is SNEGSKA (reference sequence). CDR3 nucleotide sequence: TGCAGTGCTAACAGGGCGGTCGTCCCCTACGAGCAGTACTTC. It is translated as CSANRAVVPYEQYF.

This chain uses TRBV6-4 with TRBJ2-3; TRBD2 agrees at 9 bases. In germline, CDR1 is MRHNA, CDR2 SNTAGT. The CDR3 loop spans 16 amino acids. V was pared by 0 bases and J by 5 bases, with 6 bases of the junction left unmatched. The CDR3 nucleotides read TGTGCCAGCAGTGACTCGAATCTAGCGGGGATAGATACGCAGTATTTT. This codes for CASSDSNLAGIDTQYF.

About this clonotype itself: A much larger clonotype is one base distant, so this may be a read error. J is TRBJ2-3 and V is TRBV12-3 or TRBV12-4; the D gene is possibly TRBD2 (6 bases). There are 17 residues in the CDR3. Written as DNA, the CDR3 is TGTGCCATTACCGCCGGGGGTTTAGGGCCTAGCACAGTTACGCAGTATTTT. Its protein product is CAITAGGLGPSTVTQYF.

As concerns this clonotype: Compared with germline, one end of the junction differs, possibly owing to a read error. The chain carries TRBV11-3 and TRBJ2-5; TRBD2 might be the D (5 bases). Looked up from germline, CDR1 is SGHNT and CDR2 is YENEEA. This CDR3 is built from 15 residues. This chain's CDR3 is CASSLEARGQETRYF. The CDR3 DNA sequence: TGTGCCAGCAGCTTAGAAGCGAGAGGGCAAGAGACCCGGTATTTC.